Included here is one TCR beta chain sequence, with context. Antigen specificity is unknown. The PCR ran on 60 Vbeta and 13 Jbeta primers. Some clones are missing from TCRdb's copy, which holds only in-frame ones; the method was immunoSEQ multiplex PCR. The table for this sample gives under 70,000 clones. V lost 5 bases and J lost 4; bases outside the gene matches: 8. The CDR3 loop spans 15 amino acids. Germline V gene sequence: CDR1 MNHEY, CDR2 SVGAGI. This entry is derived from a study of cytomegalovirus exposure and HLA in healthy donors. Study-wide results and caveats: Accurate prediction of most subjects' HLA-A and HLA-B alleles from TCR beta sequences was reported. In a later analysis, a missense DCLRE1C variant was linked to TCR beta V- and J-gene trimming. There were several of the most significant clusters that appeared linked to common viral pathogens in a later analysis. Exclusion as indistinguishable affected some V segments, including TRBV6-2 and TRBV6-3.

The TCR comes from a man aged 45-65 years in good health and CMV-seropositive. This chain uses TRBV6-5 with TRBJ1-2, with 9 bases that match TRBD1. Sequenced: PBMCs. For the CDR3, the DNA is TGTGCCAGCAGTCAGGACGGGACAGGGCTCTATGGCTACACCTTC. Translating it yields CASSQDGTGLYGYTF.